What follows are 13 T cell receptor beta chains derived from one specimen sequenced in a study of T cell responses to AZD1222 COVID-19 vaccine. Profiled with immunoSEQ multiplex PCR; TCRdb holds only in-frame clones, not every one. The sample holds approximately 90,000 clones; roughly nine tenths are singletons and the top ten take about 7.5%. This specimen consisted of peripheral blood, obtained on day 0 of AZD1222 vaccination. The source of these receptors is an adult in good health.

This sequence joins TRBV4-1 and TRBJ2-7, with D possibly TRBD2 on 7 matching bases. The CDR3 runs to 16 residues. Trimming pared 1 base from V and 2 bases from J, leaving 15 bases between. Germline assignment: CDR1 MGHRA and CDR2 YSYEKL. The CDR3 region has the DNA TGCGCCAGCAGCCAAGCTAAGGGGGGGGCGGCCTACGAGCAGTACTTC. Translating gives CASSQAKGGAAYEQYF.

V and J are TRBV6-4 and TRBJ2-1, with a tentative D call TRBD2 (6 bases). The V end was cut by 2 bases, the J end by 4 bases, with 12 bases between. Germline V gives CDR1 MRHNA, CDR2 SNTAGT. The CDR3 consists of 15 residues. In nucleotides, the CDR3 is TGTGCCAGCAGTGACGTCCTAGCGCCGTACAATGAGCAGTTCTTC. Translating it yields CASSDVLAPYNEQFF.

This sequence joins TRBV7-3 and TRBJ2-1; tentatively, D is TRBD2 (7 bases). The CDR3 sequence is 15 residues long. The germline V gene encodes CDR1 SGHTA and CDR2 FQGTGA. V was trimmed by 2 bases and J by 2 bases, leaving 10 bases between them. The CDR3 sequence: CASSLQGGAYNEQFF. The CDR3 DNA reads TGTGCCAGCAGCTTACAAGGGGGGGCCTACAATGAGCAGTTCTTC. Full variable domain (remainder filled in from reference TRBV7-3 and TRBJ2-1): GAGVSQTPSNKVTEKGKYVELRCDPISGHTALYWYRQSLGQGPEFLIYFQGTGAADDSGLPNDRFFAVRPEGSVSTLKIQRTERGDSAVYLCASSLQGGAYNEQFFGPGTRLTVL.

The rearrangement uses TRBV28 and TRBJ2-1, with D tentatively TRBD2 (6 bases). V gave up 5 bases and J gave up 0 bases, with 17 bases separating them. CDR3 size: 17 residues. Germline V gene data show CDR1 as MDHEN and CDR2 as SYDVKM. The CDR3 sequence is CASSADRSGGSYNEQFF. For the CDR3, the DNA is TGTGCCAGCAGTGCGGATCGTAGCGGAGGCTCCTACAATGAGCAGTTCTTC.

This clone turned up a few times. The CDR3 here is CASSPEGALNSPLHF. As DNA, the CDR3 is TGTGCCAGCAGCCCGGAGGGCGCCCTTAATTCACCCCTCCACTTT. The gene calls are TRBV7-2 and TRBJ1-6, with D unclear. The CDR3 is made up of 15 amino acids. Germline CDR1 and CDR2: SGHTA and FQGNSA. The V gene lost 5 bases and the J gene lost 6 bases, with 14 bases spanning the gap.

The rearrangement links TRBV5-1 to TRBJ2-3, with 7 nucleotides matching TRBD1. This CDR3 is 15 amino acids long. Per germline, CDR1 SGHRS and CDR2 YFSETQ. The ends lost 3 bases at V and 1 base at J; junction bases unmatched: 5. The CDR3 reads CASSWGGQGTDTQYF. CDR3 nucleotides: TGCGCCAGCAGCTGGGGTGGACAGGGCACAGATACGCAGTATTTT.

The V and J genes are TRBV4-1 and TRBJ2-3; 7 nucleotides line up with TRBD2. The V gene's germline CDR1 is MGHRA and CDR2 YSYEKL. V lost 4 bases, J lost 1 base, and 14 bases stayed unmatched. CDR3 size: 18 residues. CDR3 sequence reads: CASSLDRLAWEGTDTQYF. The CDR3 nucleotides read TGCGCCAGCAGCCTGGATAGACTAGCCTGGGAGGGCACAGATACGCAGTATTTT.

This chain connects TRBV19 to TRBJ1-4, with D tentatively TRBD1 (5 bases). Between the trimmed V and J ends, which lost 3 bases and 5 bases, there was a span of 10 bases. The CDR3 runs to 14 residues. Germline CDR1 LNHDA, CDR2 SQIVND (reference sequence). CDR3 amino acids: CASSIRGANEKLFF. CDR3 coding DNA: TGTGCCAGTAGTATTCGTGGGGCAAATGAAAAACTGTTTTTT.

The rearrangement links TRBV9 to TRBJ1-1; 7 nucleotides align to TRBD1. CDR3 length: 17 residues. Germline V gene data show CDR1 as SGDLS and CDR2 as YYNGEE. The junction had 12 bases not matched to a gene; V was cut back by 4 bases and J by 0 bases. The CDR3 DNA sequence: TGTGCCAGCAGCCACGACAGGGCATATTCAGTGAACACTGAAGCTTTCTTT. It encodes CASSHDRAYSVNTEAFF.

This sequence joins TRBV7-6 and TRBJ2-3, with D perhaps matching TRBD1 or TRBD2 (6 bases each). The CDR3 length is 16 residues. Germline V CDR1 and CDR2: SGHVS, FNYEAQ. Trimming pared 0 bases from V and 4 bases from J, leaving 14 bases between. CDR3 DNA: TGTGCCAGCAGCTTAGCTGGCAAGGGGGGCGCAGATACGCAGTATTTT. Protein product: CASSLAGKGGADTQYF.

The chain combines TRBV3-1 (or the pseudogene TRBV3-2) with TRBJ2-2; 8 nucleotides agree with TRBD2. The CDR3 is 14 residues long. V trimming: 4 bases; J trimming: 5 bases; junction bases outside the gene matches: 3. Germline CDR1 is LGHDT and CDR2 is YNNKEL (reference sequence). CDR3 protein: CASSPPGGTGELFF. DNA for the CDR3: TGTGCCAGCAGCCCGCCGGGAGGGACCGGGGAGCTGTTTTTT.

The chain links TRBV18 to TRBJ1-5; no firm D call. CDR3 size: 17 residues. Germline V gives CDR1 KGHSH, CDR2 LQKENI. Trimming took 2 bases from V and 5 from J, leaving 19 bases between them. The CDR3 region is CASSPSQSGVPHQPQHF. The DNA of the CDR3 is TGTGCCAGCTCACCAAGCCAAAGTGGAGTACCCCATCAGCCCCAGCATTTT.

The V call is TRBV4-2, the J call TRBJ2-7, with D unclear. Trimming stripped 4 bases from V and 3 bases from J, with 7 bases between. The CDR3 contains 12 residues. Germline-derived CDR1 and CDR2 are LGHNA and YNFKEQ. This chain's CDR3 is CASSPNIYEQYF. The CDR3, as DNA: TGTGCCAGCAGCCCCAACATCTACGAGCAGTACTTC.